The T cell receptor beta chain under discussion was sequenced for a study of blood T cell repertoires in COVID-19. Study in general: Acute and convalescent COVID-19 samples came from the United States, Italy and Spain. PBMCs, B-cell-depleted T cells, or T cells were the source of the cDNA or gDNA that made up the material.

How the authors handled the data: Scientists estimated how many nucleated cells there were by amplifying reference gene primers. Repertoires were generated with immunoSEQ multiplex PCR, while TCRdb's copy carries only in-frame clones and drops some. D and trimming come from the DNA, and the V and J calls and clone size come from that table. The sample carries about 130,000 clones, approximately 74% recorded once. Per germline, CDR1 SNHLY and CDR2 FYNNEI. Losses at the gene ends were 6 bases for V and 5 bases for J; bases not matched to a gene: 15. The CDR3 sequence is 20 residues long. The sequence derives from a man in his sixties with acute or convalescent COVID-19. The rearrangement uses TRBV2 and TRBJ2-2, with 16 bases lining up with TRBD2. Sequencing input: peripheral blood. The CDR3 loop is CASSDPGLAGGAGGTGELFF. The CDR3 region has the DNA TGTGCCAGCAGCGACCCGGGACTAGCGGGAGGGGCAGGGGGGACCGGGGAGCTGTTTTTT. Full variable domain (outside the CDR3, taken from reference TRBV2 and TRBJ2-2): EPEVTQTPSHQVTQMGQEVILRCVPISNHLYFYWYRQILGQKVEFLVSFYNNEISEKSEIFDDQFSVERPDGSNFTLKIRSTKLEDSAMYFCASSDPGLAGGAGGTGELFFGEGSRLTVL.